Here is one T cell receptor (beta chain) with its context. Germline V gene lookup returns CDR1 SGHNT and CDR2 YENEEA. The CDR3 contains 20 residues. V was pared by 0 bases and J by 4 bases, with 14 bases of the junction left unmatched. The sample comes from a study of blood T cell repertoires in COVID-19. Background on the study: Samples representing acute and convalescent COVID-19 were sourced from the United States, Italy and Spain. Sources were T cells, B-cell-depleted T cells, or PBMCs; the material itself was cDNA or gDNA.

Source study methods: It was from reference gene primer amplification that nucleated cell counts were estimated. Sequencing used immunoSEQ multiplex PCR; TCRdb keeps in-frame clones, though not all of them. The DNA gave D and trimming, while V, J and clone size come from that table. The sample has around 50,000 clones, about 89% seen once; the top ten hold under 2.5%. Source material: peripheral blood. V and J are TRBV11-3 and TRBJ2-1; 11 bases fit TRBD2. This clonotype was obtained from a human donor in a cohort sampled during active COVID-19. This CDR3 reads CASSLDGGLGTSGQYNEQFF. CDR3 DNA: TGTGCCAGCAGCTTAGACGGGGGCCTGGGGACTAGCGGACAATACAATGAGCAGTTCTTC.